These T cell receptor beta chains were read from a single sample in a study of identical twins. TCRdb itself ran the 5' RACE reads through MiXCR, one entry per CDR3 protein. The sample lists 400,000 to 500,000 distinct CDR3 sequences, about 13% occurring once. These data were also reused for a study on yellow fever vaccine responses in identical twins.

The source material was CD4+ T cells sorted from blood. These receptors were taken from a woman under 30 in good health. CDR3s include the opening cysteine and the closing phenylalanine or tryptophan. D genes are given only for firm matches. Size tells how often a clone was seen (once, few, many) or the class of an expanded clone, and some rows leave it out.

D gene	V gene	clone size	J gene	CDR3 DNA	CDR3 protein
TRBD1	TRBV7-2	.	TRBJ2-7	TGTGCCAGCAGCTTCAGGGGGCCCCGCGGGTGGTACGAGCAGTACTTC	CASSFRGPRGWYEQYF
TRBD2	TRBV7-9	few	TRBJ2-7	TGTGCCAGCTCAGTGCGACTAGCGGCAAACTACGAGCAGTACTTC	CASSVRLAANYEQYF
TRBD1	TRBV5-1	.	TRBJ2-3	TGCGCCAGCAGCCTACCCGGGACAGGGGGCACAGATACGCAGTATTTT	CASSLPGTGGTDTQYF
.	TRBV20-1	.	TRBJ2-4	TGCAGTGCCACCCCCGACAGTAAAAACATTCAGTACTTC	CSATPDSKNIQYF
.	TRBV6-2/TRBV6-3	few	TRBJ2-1	TGTGCCAGCAGGCCCATAGCGGACAGCTCCTACAATGAGCAGTTCTTC	CASRPIADSSYNEQFF
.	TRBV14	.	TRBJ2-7	TGTGCCAGCAGCATTCGACAGATCTACGAGCAGTACTTC	CASSIRQIYEQYF
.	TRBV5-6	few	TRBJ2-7	TGTGTCAGCAGCTTTGAACCGGGCCTTAACTACGAGCAGTACTTC	CVSSFEPGLNYEQYF
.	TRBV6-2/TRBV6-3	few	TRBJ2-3	TGTGCCAGCAGGATACCGGGTTCCCCAGATACGCAGTATTTT	CASRIPGSPDTQYF
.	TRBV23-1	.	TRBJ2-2	.	CAGPRPAGRRGAVFF
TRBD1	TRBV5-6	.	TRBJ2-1	TGTGCCAGCAGCTTGCCGGACAGGGGTTACAATGAGCAGTTCTTC	CASSLPDRGYNEQFF
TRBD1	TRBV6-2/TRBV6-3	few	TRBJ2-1	TGTGCCAGCGGGGACAGGTTCAATGAGCAGTTCTTC	CASGDRFNEQFF
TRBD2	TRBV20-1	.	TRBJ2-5	TGCAGTGCTAGGTCACTAGCGGAAGAGACCCAGTACTTC	CSARSLAEETQYF
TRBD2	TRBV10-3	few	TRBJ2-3	TGTGCCATCAGTGAGGGCGGCGGGGGAGATACGCAGTATTTT	CAISEGGGGDTQYF
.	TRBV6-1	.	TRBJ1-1	TGTGCCAGCAGTGACAGGTCCTCACCCTTGAACACTGAAGCTTTCTTT	CASSDRSSPLNTEAFF
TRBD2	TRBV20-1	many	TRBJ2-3	TGCAGTGCCCCGGGGGGGTTCGAAGATACGCAGTATTTT	CSAPGGFEDTQYF
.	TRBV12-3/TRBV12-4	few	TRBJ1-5	TGTGCCAGCAGTTCTTTCAATCAGCCCCAGCATTTT	CASSSFNQPQHF
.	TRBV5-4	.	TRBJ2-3	TGTGCCAGCAGCTCCCCCCCGACAGCAGGGATGGATACGCAGTATTTT	CASSSPPTAGMDTQYF
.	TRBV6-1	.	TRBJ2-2	TGTGCCAGCAGTACCTACTACAGGGAGGGCACCGGGGAGCTGTTTTTT	CASSTYYREGTGELFF
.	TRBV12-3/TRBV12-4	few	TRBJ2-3	TGTGCCAGCAAGCGGTCTAGCGGCACAGATACGCAGTATTTT	CASKRSSGTDTQYF
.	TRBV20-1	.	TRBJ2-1	TGCAGTGCTAGAGATCTGGGTAAACGGAAGGATGAGCAGTTCTTC	CSARDLGKRKDEQFF
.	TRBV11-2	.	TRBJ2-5	TGTGCCAGCAGCTCCTACCTCATTCAAGAGACCCAGTACTTC	CASSSYLIQETQYF
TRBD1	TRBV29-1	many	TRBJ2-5	TGCAGCGGGGGACAGAATCAAGAGACCCAGTACTTC	CSGGQNQETQYF
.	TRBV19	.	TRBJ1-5	TGTGCCAGTAGTATGGGAAGGGGTTGGGGGGATCAGCCCCAGCATTTT	CASSMGRGWGDQPQHF
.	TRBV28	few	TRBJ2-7	TGTGCCAGCAATGAGACACCCTTCTCCTACGAGCAGTACTTC	CASNETPFSYEQYF
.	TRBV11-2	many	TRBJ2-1	TGTGCCAGCAGGACAGGAGTAACCAATGAGCAGTTCTTC	CASRTGVTNEQFF
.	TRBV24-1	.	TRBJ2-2	TGTGCCACCAGTGCAGCAGGACGGGGCACCGGGGAGCTGTTTTTT	CATSAAGRGTGELFF
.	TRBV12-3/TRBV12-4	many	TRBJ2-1	TGTGCCAGCAGTTTAATGACAGTGGACTCCTACAATGAGCAGTTCTTC	CASSLMTVDSYNEQFF
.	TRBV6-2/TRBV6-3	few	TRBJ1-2	TGTGCCAGCAGCTTGACGGCTACGAATGGCTACACCTTC	CASSLTATNGYTF
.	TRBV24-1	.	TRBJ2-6	TGTGCCACCAGTGATGGACACACCTCTGGGGCCAACGTCCTGACTTTC	CATSDGHTSGANVLTF
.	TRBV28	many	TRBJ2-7	TGTGCCAGCAGCTTAACGTCAAAAGGGGCTGCCTACGAGCAGTACTTC	CASSLTSKGAAYEQYF
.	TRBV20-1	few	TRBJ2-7	TGCAGTGCGAAGTCTAGGAACTACGAGCAGTACTTC	CSAKSRNYEQYF
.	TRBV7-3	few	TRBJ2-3	TGTGCCAGCAGCTTAGGGTCTGGTAGCCTGGATACGCAGTATTTT	CASSLGSGSLDTQYF
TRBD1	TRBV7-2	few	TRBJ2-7	TGTGCCAGCACCGTCGACAGGGGCCCCTACGAGCAGTACTTC	CASTVDRGPYEQYF
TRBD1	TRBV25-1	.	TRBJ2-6	TGTGCCAGCAAGGGACAGGGGGCTTCTGGGGCCAACGTCCTGACTTTC	CASKGQGASGANVLTF
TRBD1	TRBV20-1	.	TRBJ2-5	TGCAGTGCTAGTCAAAGACAGGGGGAGACCCAGTACTTC	CSASQRQGETQYF
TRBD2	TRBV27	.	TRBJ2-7	TGTGCCAGCAGTCCGTTAGCGGGAGGCGTAAACGAGCAGTACTTC	CASSPLAGGVNEQYF
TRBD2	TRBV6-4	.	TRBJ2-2	TGTGCCAGCGGGTTCGGGGCGGGAGCCGACACCGGGGAGCTGTTTTTT	CASGFGAGADTGELFF
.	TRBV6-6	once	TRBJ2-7	TGTGCCAGCAGTTACTCCGAAGTCTACGAGCAGTACTTC	CASSYSEVYEQYF
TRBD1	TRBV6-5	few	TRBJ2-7	TGTGCCAGCAGTTACGTGACAGGGTCCTACGAGCAGTACTTC	CASSYVTGSYEQYF
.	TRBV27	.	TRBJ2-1	TGTGCCAGCGCGGTGGGCGGGGAGGACAATGAGCAGTTCTTC	CASAVGGEDNEQFF
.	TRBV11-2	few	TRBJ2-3	TGTGCCAGCAGCCCAGACGGGGTAAGGGCAGATACGCAGTATTTT	CASSPDGVRADTQYF
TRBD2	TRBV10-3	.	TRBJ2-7	TGTGCCATCAGTGAGTCACCAGGACTAGCCGACTCCTACGAGCAGTACTTC	CAISESPGLADSYEQYF
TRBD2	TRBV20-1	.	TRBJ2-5	TGCAGTGCTGGACTAGCGGGAGGATCTGAGACCCAGTACTTC	CSAGLAGGSETQYF
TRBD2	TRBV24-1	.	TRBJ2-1	TGTGCCACCAGTGACGGGGGGGAGGTCTCCTACAATGAGCAGTTCTTC	CATSDGGEVSYNEQFF
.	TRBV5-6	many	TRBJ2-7	TGTGCCAGCAGCTTGTCCGCAGGGCGTCACTACGAGCAGTACTTC	CASSLSAGRHYEQYF
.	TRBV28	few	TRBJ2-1	TGTGCCAGCAGTCCAATCAAAACAGGGACCCGCTACAATGAGCAGTTCTTC	CASSPIKTGTRYNEQFF
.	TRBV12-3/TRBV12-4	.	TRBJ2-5	TGTGCCAGCTGCCAGGCCTGGGGAGAGACCCAGTACTTC	CASCQAWGETQYF